Below, 32 T cell receptor beta chains from the same sample are listed, as sequenced in a study of early T cells in non-severe SARS-CoV-2 infection. TCRdb recomputed calls from the 5' RACE reads with MiXCR, one row per CDR3 protein. The sample shows tens of thousands of distinct CDR3 sequences, 5.2% of them seen only once. Sequenced sample: whole blood. These receptors were obtained from an adult who was a healthcare worker with PCR-confirmed SARS-CoV-2 infection or an uninfected control (not recorded which).

This clonotype was recorded many times. CDR3 sequence: CASSQGLNDYEQYF. CDR3 sequence (DNA): TGTGCCAGCAGCCAAGGACTTAACGATTACGAGCAGTACTTC. This chain joins TRBV3-1 and TRBJ2-7; D remains unclear. This CDR3 is 14 amino acids long. Germline V gives CDR1 LGHDT, CDR2 YNNKEL (reference sequence). Trimming removed 1 base from V and 4 bases from J, with 11 bases in between.

This clonotype appeared a few times. In this CDR3 the conserved last residue, phenylalanine or tryptophan, is missing, so a read error is likely. The V call is TRBV4-3, the J call TRBJ2-7; D remains ambiguous. Germline CDR1 is LGHNA and CDR2 is YSLEER. Trimming pared 0 bases from V and 3 bases from J, leaving 12 bases between. This CDR3 has 15 amino acids. The CDR3 coding sequence is TGCGCCAGCAGCCAAGATCCGTTAGGAAACTACGAGCAGTACTCC. Protein product: CASSQDPLGNYEQYS.

This clonotype was found many times. The chain carries TRBV6-6 and TRBJ2-2, with a weak D call TRBD2 (7 bases). Trimming took 7 bases from V and 1 from J, leaving 13 bases between them. CDR1 MNHNY and CDR2 SVGAGI come from the germline V gene (reference sequence). This CDR3 region has 15 residues. The CDR3 reads CASKGGRKNTGELFF. The CDR3, as DNA: TGTGCCAGCAAGGGGGGGAGGAAGAACACCGGGGAGCTGTTTTTT.

This clonotype was seen only a few times. The J gene is TRBJ2-2, the V gene TRBV5-1, with a possible D match to TRBD1 (6 bases). V lost 4 bases and J 1 base, leaving 14 bases between the germline ends. This CDR3 contains 16 residues. Per the germline V gene, CDR1 is SGHRS and CDR2 is YFSETQ. The CDR3 region has the DNA TGCGCCAGCAGCCGCATGGAGACAGGGAACACCGGGGAGCTGTTTTTT. The encoded protein is CASSRMETGNTGELFF. Filled out from reference TRBV5-1 and TRBJ2-2, the complete variable domain reads KAGVTQTPRYLIKTRGQQVTLSCSPISGHRSVSWYQQTPGQGLQFLFEYFSETQRNKGNFPGRFSGRQFSNSRSEMNVSTLELGDSALYLCASSRMETGNTGELFFGEGSRLTVL.

This clonotype was counted only a few times. The chain is built from TRBV7-6 and TRBJ2-5, with D maybe TRBD2 (6 bases). CDR1 and CDR2 from the germline V gene are SGHVS and FNYEAQ. The CDR3 is 14 residues long. The V gene lost 7 bases and the J gene lost 9 bases, with 21 bases spanning the gap. This chain's CDR3 is CASTTGAGGDPQYF. The CDR3 nucleotides read TGTGCCAGCACCACCGGGGCCGGCGGGGACCCCCAGTACTTC.

The table lists this clonotype with many counts. The genes are TRBV15 and TRBJ2-3; 8 nucleotides align to TRBD1. CDR1 and CDR2 (germline): LNHNV, YYDKDF (reference sequence). The CDR3 is 15 residues long. With 0 bases clipped from V and 1 base from J, the junction kept 0 bases outside the gene matches. CDR3 residues: CATSREGQGTDTQYF. CDR3 sequence (DNA): TGTGCCACCAGCAGAGAGGGACAGGGCACAGATACGCAGTATTTT. The full variable domain, completed using reference TRBV15 and TRBJ2-3, is DAMVIQNPRYQVTQFGKPVTLSCSQTLNHNVMYWYQQKSSQAPKLLFHYYDKDFNNEADTPDNFQSRRPNTSFCFLDIRSPGLGDTAMYLCATSREGQGTDTQYFGPGTRLTVL.

This clonotype came up a few times. This chain links TRBV7-8 with TRBJ2-3; 7 nucleotides match TRBD2. This CDR3 has 18 amino acids. After removal of 2 bases from V and 2 bases from J, the junction contained 13 bases not matched to a gene. In germline, CDR1 is SGHVS, CDR2 FQNEAQ. For the CDR3, the DNA is TGTGCCAGCAGCTTATCTCTGGGGGGGACGGAGAACACAGATACGCAGTATTTT. As protein: CASSLSLGGTENTDTQYF.

This clonotype was recorded many times. This sequence joins TRBV14 and TRBJ2-7; 7 nucleotides match TRBD2. Germline V gene data show CDR1 as SGHDN and CDR2 as FVKESK. Unmatched junction bases numbered 18, after V lost 4 bases and J lost 0 bases. CDR3 size: 19 residues. The CDR3 reads CASSPVPRLANLSSYEQYF. The CDR3 DNA is TGTGCCAGCAGCCCAGTTCCCCGACTAGCAAACCTCAGCTCCTACGAGCAGTACTTC.

The chain uses TRBV4-2 and TRBJ2-2; 7 bases fit TRBD1. Per germline, CDR1 LGHNA and CDR2 YNFKEQ. V shed 4 bases and J 2 bases; nucleotides not matched to a gene: 4. The CDR3 extends over 15 amino acids. CDR3 sequence: CASSPRQGNTGELFF. CDR3 DNA: TGTGCCAGCAGCCCAAGACAGGGAAACACCGGGGAGCTGTTTTTT.

This clonotype was seen at least ten times. This chain uses TRBV13 with TRBJ2-1; a possible D gene is TRBD2 (6 bases). CDR1 is PRHDT and CDR2 is FYEKMQ in the germline V gene (reference sequence). Trimming cost V 0 bases and J 0 bases, with 9 bases left between them. The CDR3 sequence is 16 residues long. The DNA of the CDR3 is TGTGCCAGCAGCTTAGGGGGACTCAGCTCCTACAATGAGCAGTTCTTC. This gives the protein CASSLGGLSSYNEQFF.

Ten or more counts support this clonotype. The CDR3 DNA follows: TGTGCCAGCAGAAAGAGACAGAAAGGCCAGCCCCAGCATTTT. Protein product: CASRKRQKGQPQHF. V and J are TRBV28 and TRBJ1-5; TRBD1 is a possible D gene (5 bases). The CDR3 contains 14 residues. V lost 6 bases and J lost 7, with 16 bases in between. Germline CDR1 reads MDHEN; CDR2 reads SYDVKM.

This chain links TRBV29-1 with TRBJ1-1; TRBD1 might be the D (5 bases). The germline V gene has CDR1 SQVTM and CDR2 ANQGSEA. The CDR3 totals 13 residues. V was clipped by 3 bases and J by 2 bases, with 10 bases between them. CDR3 coding DNA: TGCAGCGTTGAGGCGACAGCTAACACTGAAGCTTTCTTT. Amino acids: CSVEATANTEAFF.

The rearrangement links TRBV28 to TRBJ2-7, with D perhaps TRBD1 (7 bases). V was trimmed by 4 bases and J by 2 bases, leaving 12 bases between them. Germline values: CDR1 MDHEN, CDR2 SYDVKM. The CDR3 has 14 residues. CDR3 sequence reads: CASSSAGQTYEQYF. CDR3 bases: TGTGCCAGCAGTTCGGCGGGACAGACCTACGAGCAGTACTTC.

The CDR3 sequence is CASSRPLYYNEQFF. CDR3 coding DNA: TGTGCCAGCAGCCGACCCCTATATTACAATGAGCAGTTCTTC. V is TRBV5-6 and J is TRBJ2-1; D is uncertain. CDR1 is SGHDT, CDR2 YYEEEE, per germline. The CDR3 spans 14 residues. Trimming stripped 4 bases from V and 4 bases from J, with 12 bases between. Drawing the rest from reference TRBV5-6 and TRBJ2-1, the complete variable domain is DAGVTQSPTHLIKTRGQQVTLRCSPKSGHDTVSWYQQALGQGPQFIFQYYEEEERQRGNFPDRFSGHQFPNYSSELNVNALLLGDSALYLCASSRPLYYNEQFFGPGTRLTVL.

This clonotype was counted many times. This rearrangement joins TRBV27 to TRBJ2-7; D not certain. The germline gives CDR1 MNHEY, CDR2 SMNVEV (reference sequence). Trimming left V 6 bases short and J 0 bases short, with 9 bases between. This CDR3 is built from 13 residues. The CDR3 protein is CASSGSNSYEQYF. Here the CDR3 DNA reads TGTGCCAGCAGCGGCAGTAACTCCTACGAGCAGTACTTC.

This clonotype showed up many times. This CDR3 is CASGTGDYYEQYF. The CDR3, as DNA: TGTGCCAGCGGGACAGGGGATTACTACGAGCAGTACTTC. This rearrangement joins TRBV5-4 to TRBJ2-7; 10 positions agree with TRBD1. The V and J ends lost 7 bases and 3 bases, in that order; junction bases with no gene match: 4. Germline values: CDR1 SGHNT, CDR2 YYREEE (reference sequence). The CDR3 spans 13 residues.

This clonotype was recorded at least ten times. The chain carries TRBV18 and TRBJ2-1; 10 positions agree with TRBD2. Per the germline V gene, CDR1 is KGHSH and CDR2 is LQKENI. V gave up 3 bases and J gave up 5 bases; unmatched junction bases: 7. This CDR3 contains 16 residues. The CDR3 nucleotides are TGTGCCAGCTCACCGGCTAGCGGGAGTTTTAACAATGAGCAGTTCTTC. As protein: CASSPASGSFNNEQFF. The entire variable domain, with the rest obtained from reference TRBV18 and TRBJ2-1, is as follows: NAGVMQNPRHLVRRRGQEARLRCSPMKGHSHVYWYRQLPEEGLKFMVYLQKENIIDESGMPKERFSAEFPKEGPSILRIQQVVRGDSAAYFCASSPASGSFNNEQFFGPGTRLTVL.

As regards this clonotype: Possible read error: a much larger clone is one base away. The chain combines TRBV12-3 or TRBV12-4 with TRBJ2-1; tentatively, D is TRBD1 (5 bases). This CDR3 region has 14 residues. The DNA of the CDR3 is TGTACCAGCAACCGCCAGGGAATCGACAATGAGCAGTTCTTC. Protein product: CTSNRQGIDNEQFF.

The J gene is TRBJ2-5, the V gene TRBV28, with 14 bases that match TRBD2. With V trimmed by 5 bases and J by 5 bases, 10 bases remained unmatched. CDR3 length equals 17 residues. CDR1 is MDHEN, CDR2 SYDVKM, per germline. This chain's CDR3 is CASSPPTGTSGSETQYF. In DNA form, the CDR3 reads TGTGCCAGCAGTCCCCCCACCGGGACTAGCGGGAGTGAGACCCAGTACTTC.

The chain employs TRBV12-3 or TRBV12-4 and TRBJ2-1; no definite D call. CDR3 size: 14 residues. The ends were cut back, 2 bases at V and 7 bases at J, with 12 bases in the middle. The CDR3 DNA reads as TGTGCCAGCAGTTTACGCCGGATGGGTAATGAGCAGTTCTTC. Its translation: CASSLRRMGNEQFF.

This clonotype was seen a few times. The chain has TRBV7-3 and TRBJ2-2; 8 bases fit TRBD1. This CDR3 has 15 residues. The V gene's germline CDR1 is SGHTA and CDR2 FQGTGA. V was clipped by 2 bases and J by 5 bases; unmatched bases: 4. The CDR3 loop reads CASSLQGARTGELFF. CDR3 coding DNA: TGTGCCAGCAGCTTACAGGGGGCGCGTACCGGGGAGCTGTTTTTT.

V is TRBV5-5 and J is TRBJ2-5; D is undetermined. The CDR3 contains 12 residues. Germline V gene sequence: CDR1 SGHKS, CDR2 YYEKEE (reference sequence). V shed 4 bases and J shed 7 bases, with 11 bases lying between them. The CDR3 sequence: CASSVQSGTQYF. Here the CDR3 DNA reads TGTGCCAGCAGCGTACAGTCGGGGACCCAGTACTTC.

This clonotype was counted many times. The chain joins TRBV12-2 to TRBJ1-5; the table gives TRBD1 as D, unverified against the DNA. TRBV12-2 is a pseudogene. The CDR3 has 16 amino acids. The CDR3 DNA reads as TGTGCAAGTCGCTTAGCGGGGACAGTGGACCGTCAGCCCCAGCATTTT. It yields the protein CASRLAGTVDRQPQHF.

This clonotype has only a few counts. The rearrangement links TRBV7-2 to TRBJ1-5; D ambiguous. V was trimmed by 1 base and J by 7 bases, leaving 14 bases between them. Germline CDR1 reads SGHTA; CDR2 reads FQGNSA. The CDR3 sequence is 15 residues long. CDR3 sequence (DNA): TGTGCCAGCAGCTTAGGTTCACGCTTGGGACAGCCCCAGCATTTT. The encoded protein is CASSLGSRLGQPQHF.

This clonotype was recorded at least ten times. The chain is built from TRBV28 and TRBJ2-6; D gene ambiguous. Germline V gene data show CDR1 as MDHEN and CDR2 as SYDVKM. The CDR3 consists of 16 residues. Between the trimmed V and J ends, which lost 6 bases and 2 bases, there was a span of 14 bases. CDR3 nucleotides: TGTGCCAGCAGCTCGCCGGGTCTGGCTGGGGCCAACGTCCTGACTTTC. Translated: CASSSPGLAGANVLTF. The whole variable domain, filled in from reference TRBV28 and TRBJ2-6, reads DVKVTQSSRYLVKRTGEKVFLECVQDMDHENMFWYRQDPGLGLRLIYFSYDVKMKEKGDIPEGYSVSREKKERFSLILESASTNQTSMYLCASSSPGLAGANVLTFGAGSRLTVL.

This clonotype was observed at least ten times. CDR3 amino acids: CASSPGRTFSYGYTF. In nucleotides, the CDR3 is TGTGCCAGCAGCCCAGGCCGGACGTTCTCATATGGCTACACCTTC. V and J are TRBV7-2 and TRBJ1-2; D unresolved. V gave up 5 bases and J gave up 5 bases, with 18 bases separating them. CDR3 length: 15 residues. The V gene's germline CDR1 is SGHTA and CDR2 FQGNSA.

This clonotype was recorded at least ten times. The rearrangement uses TRBV15 and TRBJ2-1; D gene ambiguous. This CDR3 spans 16 amino acids. The V end lost 5 bases, the J end lost 4 bases, and 18 bases lay between the germline ends. CDR1 is LNHNV, CDR2 YYDKDF, per germline (reference sequence). CDR3 DNA: TGTGCCACCAGCCGACGTACTGGTTCCCTTTACAATGAGCAGTTCTTC. Protein product: CATSRRTGSLYNEQFF.

The sample holds many counts of this clonotype. One junction end does not reproduce the germline sequence, and a read error may be involved. The J gene is TRBJ1-3, the V gene TRBV7-2; TRBD1 might be the D (6 bases). Germline-derived CDR1 and CDR2 are SGHTA and FQGNSA. The CDR3 is made up of 17 amino acids. CDR3 DNA sequence: TGTGCCAGCAGCTCATTTAAGGACAGAGCCTCTGAAAACACCATATATTTT. This gives the protein CASSSFKDRASENTIYF.

There are many counts of this clonotype. V usage is TRBV5-6 and J usage is TRBJ2-5; TRBD2 agrees at 16 bases. This CDR3 has 18 amino acids. The V gene end was trimmed by 4 bases and the J gene end by 2 bases; junction bases not matched to a gene: 8. Germline CDR1 SGHDT, CDR2 YYEEEE. The CDR3 DNA reads TGTGCCAGCAGCAGACGGGGACTAGCGGGAGGGATACAAGAGACCCAGTACTTC. It translates to CASSRRGLAGGIQETQYF.

V usage is TRBV6-1 and J usage is TRBJ2-2, with D possibly TRBD2 on 6 matching bases. The CDR3 sequence is 17 residues long. Trimming removed 1 base at V and 3 bases at J, with 15 bases between. The germline V gene encodes CDR1 MNHNS and CDR2 SASEGT. CDR3 DNA: TGTGCCAGCAGTGAAGTTCGTCGAGCGGGCCACACCGGGGAGCTGTTTTTT. Residues: CASSEVRRAGHTGELFF.

The chain uses TRBV5-1 and TRBJ1-5; unclear D gene. This CDR3 is built from 13 residues. The germline V gene encodes CDR1 SGHRS and CDR2 YFSETQ. V was trimmed by 0 bases and J by 6 bases, leaving 7 bases between them. CDR3 sequence (DNA): TGCGCCAGCAGCTTGGCTGGGTTTCAGCCCCAGCATTTT. Its protein is CASSLAGFQPQHF.

This clonotype was counted ten times or more. This chain connects TRBV10-3 to TRBJ2-2; a weak D match, TRBD2 (6 bases). Germline values: CDR1 ENHRY, CDR2 SYGVKD. V was trimmed by 8 bases and J by 3 bases, leaving 13 bases between them. The CDR3 totals 14 residues. The CDR3 DNA is TGTGCCATCCATGAGCGGGCAGACACCGGGGAGCTGTTTTTT. It codes for CAIHERADTGELFF.